Listed below are T cell receptor beta chains from one sample, sequenced in a study of T-cell memory formation after mild COVID-19. A single record per CDR3 protein comes from TCRdb applying MiXCR to the 5' RACE reads. The table lists 250,000 to 350,000 distinct CDR3 sequences, 15% to 20% of them singletons, with approximately 25% in the top ten. The sequenced sample consisted of PBMCs or a T cell subset sorted from them (not recorded which). The receptors stem from a young man who had mild COVID-19 (a few samples of this study predate the infection). Cell type and time point are not known. Both conserved end residues are part of each CDR3. A D gene is named only where the DNA matches it firmly. Clone size is given for some rows only: seen once, a few or many times, or a class if the clone is expanded.

d_call: NA
j_call: TRBJ1-6
clone_size: NA
v_call: TRBV6-5
cdr3_aa: CASSYQPDSPLHF
cdr3_nt: TGTGCCAGCAGTTACCAACCCGATTCACCCCTCCACTTT

d_call: TRBD1
j_call: TRBJ2-7
clone_size: once
v_call: TRBV15
cdr3_aa: CATSLRDRGNEQYF
cdr3_nt: TGTGCCACCTCGTTACGAGACAGGGGCAACGAGCAGTACTTC

d_call: NA
j_call: TRBJ1-1
clone_size: NA
v_call: TRBV11-3
cdr3_aa: CASSLITKGGWDITNTEAFF
cdr3_nt: TGTGCCAGCAGCTTAATAACCAAAGGGGGTTGGGACATAACGAACACTGAAGCTTTCTTT

d_call: NA
j_call: TRBJ1-5
clone_size: few
v_call: TRBV5-1
cdr3_aa: CASSLDGLGNQPQHF
cdr3_nt: TGCGCCAGCAGCTTGGATGGGTTGGGCAATCAGCCCCAGCATTTT

d_call: NA
j_call: TRBJ1-2
clone_size: few
v_call: TRBV12-3/TRBV12-4
cdr3_aa: CASSFDQGPYGYTF
cdr3_nt: TGTGCCAGCAGTTTTGACCAGGGACCCTATGGCTACACCTTC

d_call: NA
j_call: TRBJ1-1
clone_size: NA
v_call: TRBV5-5
cdr3_aa: CASSLPGLATEAFF
cdr3_nt: TGTGCCAGCAGCTTGCCAGGGTTGGCCACTGAAGCTTTCTTT

d_call: NA
j_call: TRBJ2-5
clone_size: NA
v_call: TRBV7-9
cdr3_aa: CASHGGTQYF
cdr3_nt: TGTGCCAGCCACGGAGGGACCCAGTACTTC

d_call: NA
j_call: TRBJ2-1
clone_size: NA
v_call: TRBV25-1
cdr3_aa: CASSESDVFNEQFF
cdr3_nt: TGTGCCAGCAGTGAAAGTGATGTCTTCAATGAGCAGTTCTTC

d_call: NA
j_call: TRBJ1-4
clone_size: NA
v_call: TRBV5-1
cdr3_aa: CASSLIPATNEKLFF
cdr3_nt: TGCGCCAGCAGCTTGATCCCCGCAACTAATGAAAAACTGTTTTTT

d_call: NA
j_call: TRBJ1-1
clone_size: NA
v_call: TRBV5-1
cdr3_aa: CASSLQGPEAFF
cdr3_nt: TGCGCCAGCAGCTTACAGGGACCTGAAGCTTTCTTT

d_call: TRBD2
j_call: TRBJ2-3
clone_size: few
v_call: TRBV6-5
cdr3_aa: CASRQVRGSTDTQYF
cdr3_nt: TGTGCCAGCAGACAAGTGCGGGGGAGCACAGATACGCAGTATTTT

d_call: NA
j_call: TRBJ1-1
clone_size: NA
v_call: TRBV6-5
cdr3_aa: CASSYSSLLGTEAFF
cdr3_nt: TGTGCCAGCAGTTACTCGTCTTTGTTGGGAACTGAAGCTTTCTTT

d_call: NA
j_call: TRBJ2-7
clone_size: NA
v_call: TRBV5-1
cdr3_aa: CASSLGSQGGHEQYF
cdr3_nt: TGCGCCAGCAGCTTGGGGTCACAGGGTGGCCACGAGCAGTACTTC

d_call: NA
j_call: TRBJ2-7
clone_size: NA
v_call: TRBV4-3
cdr3_aa: CASSQDYGEQYF
cdr3_nt: TGCGCCAGCAGCCAAGATTATGGCGAGCAGTACTTC